These T cell receptor beta chains were read from a single sample in a study of blood T cell repertoires in COVID-19. Profiling relied on immunoSEQ multiplex PCR, and the TCRdb table lists in-frame clones only, not all of them. The data show roughly 140,000 clones, with 84% seen just once and 1.5% to 2% held by the top ten. Source material: PBMCs or T cells enriched from blood (not recorded which). All receptors derive from a woman younger than 30 who had been exposed to COVID-19. Each CDR3 is given with its conserved first and last residue. The D gene is left open where the match is weak. Expanded clones get a size class; other rows say once, few or many, or leave the size out.

d_call	j_call	v_call	clone_size	cdr3_aa	cdr3_nt
NA	TRBJ1-5	TRBV28	once	CASSFRAKSNQPQHF	TGTGCCAGCAGTTTCAGGGCGAAGAGCAATCAGCCCCAGCATTTT
NA	TRBJ1-5	TRBV6-5	NA	CASSLDSGGYQPQHF	TGTGCCAGCAGTTTGGACAGTGGGGGTTATCAGCCCCAGCATTTT
NA	TRBJ2-2	TRBV6-1	few	CASSEPNTGELFF	TGTGCCAGCAGTGAACCTAACACCGGGGAGCTGTTTTTT
TRBD1	TRBJ1-6	TRBV28	NA	CASSPGTGGSPLHF	TGTGCCAGCAGTCCAGGGACAGGAGGGTCACCCCTCCACTTT
NA	TRBJ1-5	TRBV6-5	NA	CASSYSARVDQPQHF	TGTGCCAGCAGTTACTCGGCCAGGGTGGATCAGCCCCAGCATTTT
TRBD2	TRBJ2-5	TRBV7-6	NA	CASSLSWTSGSKETQYF	TGTGCCAGCAGCTTATCCTGGACTAGCGGGAGTAAGGAGACCCAGTACTTC
NA	TRBJ1-2	TRBV3-1/TRBV3-2	once	CASSQGVEGYGYTF	TGTGCCAGCAGCCAAGGAGTGGAGGGCTATGGCTACACCTTC
NA	TRBJ1-4	TRBV12-1	NA	CAPGEKLFF	TGTGCCCCCGGGGAAAAACTGTTTTTT
TRBD1	TRBJ1-5	TRBV6-6	few	CASTPGGGKNQPQHF	TGTGCCAGCACCCCAGGGGGAGGTAAGAATCAGCCCCAGCATTTT
NA	TRBJ1-2	TRBV12-3/TRBV12-4	NA	CASSFRQDYGYTF	TGTGCCAGCAGTTTCAGACAGGACTATGGCTACACCTTC
NA	TRBJ2-5	TRBV20-1	NA	CSASDASVQLSVGETQYF	TGCAGTGCTAGTGACGCTAGCGTTCAGTTGTCCGTGGGAGAGACCCAGTACTTC
NA	TRBJ1-2	TRBV6-4	NA	CASSESGMKYTF	TGTGCCAGCAGTGAGTCAGGGATGAAGTACACCTTC
NA	TRBJ1-2	TRBV12-3/TRBV12-4	NA	CASSFTGKYGYTF	TGTGCCAGCAGTTTCACAGGCAAATATGGCTACACCTTC
TRBD1	TRBJ1-1	TRBV11-1	NA	CASSPGQGAQAFF	TGTGCCAGCAGCCCCGGACAGGGGGCGCAAGCTTTCTTT
TRBD2	TRBJ2-7	TRBV28	NA	CASSTTSGRGSYEQYF	TGTGCCAGCAGTACCACTAGCGGGAGAGGCTCCTACGAGCAGTACTTC
NA	TRBJ2-1	TRBV30	NA	CAWSVLSGEQFF	TGTGCCTGGAGTGTACTATCTGGTGAGCAGTTCTTC
TRBD1	TRBJ2-5	TRBV6-2/TRBV6-3	NA	CASSPGTDQETQYF	TGTGCCAGCAGTCCCGGGACAGACCAAGAGACCCAGTACTTC
TRBD1	TRBJ2-7	TRBV19	once	CASSTRTGTSFNAASGEQYF	TGTGCCAGTAGTACCAGGACAGGGACGAGTTTCAACGCTGCGTCGGGGGAGCAGTACTTC
TRBD1	TRBJ1-4	TRBV11-1	NA	CASSADRGPEKLFF	TGTGCCAGCAGCGCTGACAGGGGGCCTGAAAAACTGTTTTTT
NA	TRBJ2-1	TRBV28	NA	CASSPDRPGYNEQFF	TGTGCCAGCAGTCCCGACAGACCCGGCTACAATGAGCAGTTCTTC
NA	TRBJ1-5	TRBV2	NA	CASRPGGNQPQHF	TGTGCCAGCCGGCCGGGGGGAAATCAGCCCCAGCATTTT
NA	TRBJ2-3	TRBV5-1	NA	CASRPFIASSTDTQYF	TGCGCCAGCAGGCCGTTTATTGCGTCTAGCACAGATACGCAGTATTTT
TRBD1	TRBJ1-2	TRBV27	NA	CASSLFQGAQYGYTF	TGTGCCAGCAGTTTATTTCAGGGGGCGCAATATGGCTACACCTTC
TRBD2	TRBJ2-7	TRBV7-9	once	CASSLKWGGEQYF	TGTGCCAGCAGCTTAAAGTGGGGGGGAGAGCAGTACTTC
TRBD1	TRBJ2-6	TRBV7-9	NA	CASSPKVGQGRSGANVLTF	TGTGCCAGCAGCCCGAAAGTGGGACAGGGCCGCTCTGGGGCCAACGTCCTGACTTTC
NA	TRBJ1-6	TRBV6-4	few	CASSDSQAGVNSPLHF	TGTGCCAGCAGTGACTCGCAGGCGGGGGTTAATTCACCCCTCCACTTT
TRBD2	TRBJ2-1	TRBV9	once	CASSVAPGREWGQFF	TGTGCCAGCAGCGTAGCGCCGGGGAGGGAATGGGGTCAGTTCTTC
NA	TRBJ1-1	TRBV21-1	NA	CASSKGGNTEAFF	TGTGCCAGCAGCAAAGGAGGGAACACTGAAGCTTTCTTT
NA	TRBJ1-4	TRBV6-5	many	CASSYSRGTREKLFF	TGTGCCAGCAGTTACTCTCGGGGGACTAGGGAAAAACTGTTTTTT
NA	TRBJ1-1	TRBV5-1	NA	CASSFRPGGSGTEAFF	TGCGCCAGCAGCTTTCGTCCCGGGGGGTCGGGCACTGAAGCTTTCTTT
NA	TRBJ2-7	TRBV5-4	NA	CASSLGGRYPYEQYF	TGTGCCAGCAGCTTGGGGGGCCGGTACCCCTACGAGCAGTACTTC
TRBD1	TRBJ1-1	TRBV11-2	once	CASSIQGMNTEAFF	TGTGCCAGCAGTATACAGGGGATGAACACTGAAGCTTTCTTT
TRBD2	TRBJ2-1	TRBV27	NA	CASTGTSGKGEQFF	TGTGCCAGCACCGGGACTAGCGGGAAGGGTGAGCAGTTCTTC
NA	TRBJ2-7	TRBV5-4	NA	CASSFGREQYF	TGTGCCAGCAGCTTTGGGCGCGAGCAGTACTTC
NA	TRBJ1-4	TRBV5-5	NA	CASRDAGTPEGEKLFF	TGTGCCAGCAGAGACGCCGGGACCCCGGAGGGAGAAAAACTGTTTTTT
NA	TRBJ2-1	TRBV24-1	once	CATSDGASYNEQFF	TGTGCCACCAGTGATGGGGCATCCTACAATGAGCAGTTCTTC
TRBD2	TRBJ2-1	TRBV7-9	NA	CASSERTSGSSYNEQFF	TGTGCCAGCAGCGAACGGACTAGCGGGAGCTCCTACAATGAGCAGTTCTTC
NA	TRBJ2-1	TRBV7-9	NA	CASSFQNEQFF	TGTGCCAGCAGCTTTCAAAATGAGCAGTTCTTC
NA	TRBJ2-1	TRBV6-2/TRBV6-3	NA	CASSIGGSSYNEQFF	TGTGCCAGCAGCATAGGGGGTAGCTCCTACAATGAGCAGTTCTTC
NA	TRBJ2-1	TRBV6-1	NA	CASSEEPAYNEQFF	TGTGCCAGCAGTGAAGAACCGGCCTACAATGAGCAGTTCTTC
TRBD1	TRBJ1-1	TRBV28	NA	CASSLWTGPGTEAFF	TGTGCCAGCAGTTTATGGACAGGGCCGGGCACTGAAGCTTTCTTT
NA	TRBJ1-4	TRBV30	NA	CAWTEQGASREKLFF	TGTGCCTGGACCGAACAGGGCGCCTCCAGGGAAAAACTGTTTTTT
NA	TRBJ1-6	TRBV4-1	NA	CASSQEGLGMNSPLHF	TGCGCCAGCAGCCAAGAGGGACTCGGCATGAATTCACCCCTCCACTTT
NA	TRBJ1-5	TRBV4-3	few	CASSQVWQSNQPQHF	TGCGCCAGCAGCCAAGTATGGCAGAGCAATCAGCCCCAGCATTTT
TRBD1	TRBJ2-7	TRBV5-1	NA	CASSFGTGNYEQYF	TGCGCCAGCAGCTTCGGGACAGGGAACTACGAGCAGTACTTC
NA	TRBJ2-7	TRBV7-9	NA	CASSPGGEDYEQYF	TGTGCCAGCAGCCCTGGAGGGGAGGACTACGAGCAGTACTTC
NA	TRBJ1-4	TRBV6-5	NA	CASSSGTLLFF	TGTGCCAGCAGCTCCGGGACACTACTGTTTTTT
NA	TRBJ1-6	TRBV11-2	many	CASRDTNSPLHF	TGTGCCAGCAGGGACACTAATTCACCCCTCCACTTT
TRBD2	TRBJ2-1	TRBV4-2	NA	CASSQDGGRATGEQFF	TGTGCCAGCAGCCAAGATGGCGGGAGGGCCACGGGTGAGCAGTTCTTC
TRBD2	TRBJ2-2	TRBV12-3/TRBV12-4	NA	CACGLGAAGELFF	TGTGCCTGTGGACTAGGGGCTGCCGGGGAGCTGTTTTTT
NA	TRBJ2-3	TRBV7-3	once	CASSPTGVGSQYF	TGTGCCAGCAGCCCGACGGGAGTTGGTTCGCAGTATTTT
TRBD1	TRBJ1-5	TRBV23-1	NA	CASSPTGDRNPQHF	TGCGCCAGCAGTCCGACAGGGGATCGCAATCCCCAGCATTTT
NA	TRBJ1-2	TRBV29-1	NA	CSVEVPFYGYTF	TGCAGCGTTGAAGTCCCTTTCTATGGCTACACCTTC
NA	TRBJ2-7	TRBV19	NA	CASSERAGDHEQYF	TGTGCCAGTAGTGAACGGGCAGGGGACCACGAGCAGTACTTC
TRBD2	TRBJ2-1	TRBV19	NA	CASRVTSGILDEQFF	TGTGCCAGTAGGGTGACTAGCGGGATTCTGGATGAGCAGTTCTTC